These 22 T cell receptor beta chains originate from one sample sequenced in a study of T cells after yellow fever vaccination. TCRdb itself ran the 5' RACE reads through MiXCR, one entry per CDR3 protein. The sample lists hundreds of thousands of distinct CDR3 sequences, around a sixth occurring once. The source was PBMCs, collected before the yellow fever booster vaccination. These receptors all come from a man younger than 30 who received the YFV17D yellow fever vaccine.

V gene TRBV18 combines with J gene TRBJ2-7; D unresolved. The V end was cut by 2 bases, the J end by 2 bases, with 4 bases between. Germline-derived CDR1 and CDR2 are KGHSH and LQKENI. The CDR3 is made up of 12 amino acids. CDR3: CASSPGTYEQYV. The CDR3, as DNA: TGTGCCAGCTCACCAGGCACCTACGAGCAGTACGTC.

Ten or more counts support this clonotype. The chain links TRBV29-1 to TRBJ2-5; D call uncertain. Germline V gene data show CDR1 as SQVTM and CDR2 as ANQGSEA. With 2 bases removed from V and 6 bases from J, the gap between germline ends came to 4 bases. The CDR3 length is 10 residues. This CDR3 is CSVELKTQYF. CDR3 sequence (DNA): TGCAGCGTTGAATTGAAGACCCAGTACTTC.

This clonotype has just a few counts. V is TRBV2 and J is TRBJ2-3; D might be TRBD1 (6 bases). Germline-derived CDR1 and CDR2 are SNHLY and FYNNEI. V gave up 5 bases and J gave up 1 base, with 13 bases separating them. The CDR3 has 15 amino acids. CDR3 nucleotide sequence: TGTGCCAGCAGTCGATCAGGGGACCGCACAGATACGCAGTATTTT. Translated: CASSRSGDRTDTQYF.

Notes on this clonotype: One end of the junction is discordant with germline, which a read error may explain. V is TRBV6-5 and J is TRBJ1-5, with D possibly being TRBD1 (5 bases). The CDR3 is made up of 13 amino acids. Germline CDR1 and CDR2: MNHEY and SVGAGI. In nucleotides, the CDR3 is TGTGCCAGCAGCGGACATGGCAATCTGCCCCAGCATTTT. This translates into CASSGHGNLPQHF.

This clonotype was seen ten or more times. The gene calls are TRBV5-1 and TRBJ2-6; D is possibly TRBD1 (6 bases). Germline CDR1 reads SGHRS; CDR2 reads YFSETQ. Trimming pared 0 bases from V and 2 bases from J, leaving 9 bases between. The CDR3 sequence is 16 residues long. CDR3 residues: CASSLGTAPGANVLTF. CDR3 sequence (DNA): TGCGCCAGCAGCTTGGGGACAGCTCCTGGGGCCAACGTCCTGACTTTC. Full variable domain (outside the CDR3, taken from reference TRBV5-1 and TRBJ2-6): KAGVTQTPRYLIKTRGQQVTLSCSPISGHRSVSWYQQTPGQGLQFLFEYFSETQRNKGNFPGRFSGRQFSNSRSEMNVSTLELGDSALYLCASSLGTAPGANVLTFGAGSRLTVL.

This clonotype was picked up a small number of times. The genes are TRBV4-3 and TRBJ1-2; D is ambiguous. Trimming removed 0 bases from V and 3 bases from J, with 8 bases in between. The V gene's germline CDR1 is LGHNA and CDR2 YSLEER. The CDR3 contains 14 residues. DNA for the CDR3: TGCGCCAGCAGCCAAGATAAGGGCGACTATGGCTACACCTTC. Its translation: CASSQDKGDYGYTF.

This clonotype showed up just a few times. The J gene is TRBJ2-7, the V gene TRBV5-1, with 7 bases matching TRBD1. The CDR3 has 14 residues. Germline assignment: CDR1 SGHRS and CDR2 YFSETQ. V lost 0 bases to trimming and J lost 2 bases; unmatched junction nucleotides: 2. CDR3 sequence (DNA): TGCGCCAGCAGCTTGGTAGGGGGCGCCTACGAGCAGTACTTC. It encodes CASSLVGGAYEQYF.

This chain links TRBV7-9 with TRBJ1-2, with D perhaps matching TRBD1 (5 bases). The CDR3 has 11 residues. Germline CDR1 reads SEHNR; CDR2 reads FQNEAQ (reference sequence). The V gene lost 5 bases and the J gene lost 8 bases, with 9 bases spanning the gap. In DNA, the CDR3 is TGTGCCAGCAGCGCCTACAGGGGCTACACCTTC. The encoded protein is CASSAYRGYTF.

Only one count was recorded for this clonotype. The V call is TRBV6-6, the J call TRBJ2-3; 10 bases fit TRBD2. The CDR3 length is 16 residues. Germline V gives CDR1 MNHNY, CDR2 SVGAGI (reference sequence). The V gene end was trimmed by 2 bases and the J gene end by 1 base; junction bases not matched to a gene: 3. The CDR3 nucleotides are TGTGCCAGCAGTTACACTCTAGCGGGGGGCACAGATACGCAGTATTTT. As protein: CASSYTLAGGTDTQYF.

Concerning this clonotype: This may come from a read error, since a much larger clone is one base off. The CDR3 here is CASRPGGGTDGDLFF. In nucleotides, the CDR3 is TGTGCCAGCCGTCCCGGGGGGGGCACCGACGGGGATCTGTTTTTT. J is TRBJ2-2 and V is TRBV3-1, with 8 bases matching TRBD2. This CDR3 contains 15 residues. CDR1 and CDR2 (germline): LGHDT, YNNKEL (reference sequence).

The table lists this clonotype with many counts. V and J are TRBV20-1 and TRBJ2-3, with 9 bases aligning to TRBD2. V lost 5 bases and J lost 0; bases outside the gene matches: 3. Germline V gives CDR1 DFQATT, CDR2 SNEGSKA (reference sequence). The CDR3 covers 14 residues. This CDR3 reads CSAPTSGSTDTQYF. CDR3 coding DNA: TGCAGTGCTCCGACTAGCGGCAGCACAGATACGCAGTATTTT.

The chain recombines TRBV12-3 or TRBV12-4 with TRBJ2-1; no clear D. The CDR3 length is 11 residues. V lost 6 bases and J lost 9, with 9 bases in between. CDR3 in amino acids: CASSFAVEQFF. The CDR3 nucleotides are TGTGCCAGCAGCTTCGCGGTTGAGCAGTTCTTC.

This clonotype turned up a few times. The chain carries TRBV7-9 and TRBJ2-1; the D gene is possibly TRBD1 (5 bases). The CDR3 is made up of 12 amino acids. V was trimmed by 1 base and J by 11 bases, leaving 9 bases between them. Germline assignment: CDR1 SEHNR and CDR2 FQNEAQ (reference sequence). The DNA for the CDR3 is TGTGCCAGCAGCTTAGGACAGTCGCAGCAGTTCTTC. The encoded protein is CASSLGQSQQFF.

This rearrangement joins TRBV25-1 to TRBJ1-2, with D hard to call. Germline loops: CDR1 MGHDK, CDR2 SYGVNS. The CDR3 loop spans 14 amino acids. V lost 6 bases to trimming and J lost 0 bases, with 11 bases between them. Here the CDR3 DNA reads TGTGCCAGCAGAGGAGCCAGAGCTAACTATGGCTACACCTTC. Its translation: CASRGARANYGYTF.

The chain has TRBV15 and TRBJ1-4; 7 nucleotides match TRBD1. With V trimmed by 4 bases and J by 1 base, 3 bases remained unmatched. The CDR3 covers 15 residues. The germline V gene has CDR1 LNHNV and CDR2 YYDKDF (reference sequence). The CDR3 protein is CATSKPGGTNEKLFF. The CDR3 coding sequence is TGTGCCACCAGCAAACCAGGGGGAACTAATGAAAAACTGTTTTTT. The full variable domain, with the rest looked up from reference TRBV15 and TRBJ1-4, is DAMVIQNPRYQVTQFGKPVTLSCSQTLNHNVMYWYQQKSSQAPKLLFHYYDKDFNNEADTPDNFQSRRPNTSFCFLDIRSPGLGDTAMYLCATSKPGGTNEKLFFGSGTQLSVL.

The chain has TRBV5-5 and TRBJ2-7; 8 positions match TRBD1. The CDR3 consists of 14 residues. Trimming took 5 bases from V and 2 from J; bases not matched to a gene: 6. Germline CDR1 reads SGHKS; CDR2 reads YYEKEE (reference sequence). The CDR3 coding sequence is TGTGCCAGCAGAATTCAGGGGGCAACCTACGAGCAGTACTTC. Translated, it gives CASRIQGATYEQYF.

This clonotype was detected only a few times. V is TRBV10-3 and J is TRBJ2-5; D possibly corresponds to TRBD2 (6 bases). The CDR3 loop spans 13 amino acids. V lost 7 bases and J 4 bases, leaving 13 bases between the germline ends. Germline loops: CDR1 ENHRY, CDR2 SYGVKD. In nucleotides, the CDR3 is TGTGCCATCAAGGTGGGGGGTGGAGAGACCCAGTACTTC. It encodes CAIKVGGGETQYF.

There are a few counts of this clonotype. The rearrangement joins TRBV20-1 to TRBJ2-7; 13 bases align to TRBD2. In germline, CDR1 is DFQATT, CDR2 SNEGSKA (reference sequence). CDR3 length: 14 amino acids. The junction had 7 bases not matched to a gene; V was cut back by 5 bases and J by 6 bases. CDR3 sequence: CSARHGTSGVEQYF. Here the CDR3 DNA reads TGCAGTGCTCGACACGGGACTAGCGGGGTCGAGCAGTACTTC.

The J gene is TRBJ2-7, the V gene TRBV4-3; D remains unclear. The CDR3 covers 16 residues. Trimming pared 0 bases from V and 4 bases from J, leaving 16 bases between. Germline-derived CDR1 and CDR2 are LGHNA and YSLEER. The chain's CDR3 is CASSQDRDTILYEQYF. DNA for the CDR3: TGCGCCAGCAGCCAAGATCGTGACACAATTCTGTACGAGCAGTACTTC.

This clonotype was counted a few times. The chain employs TRBV29-1 and TRBJ1-3, with D perhaps TRBD1 (5 bases). The V end was cut by 7 bases, the J end by 0 bases, with 25 bases between. Germline V CDR1 and CDR2: SQVTM, ANQGSEA. The CDR3 loop spans 18 amino acids. The CDR3 reads CSALLTEAVGDSGNTIYF. The CDR3 DNA reads TGCAGCGCCCTACTGACAGAGGCAGTAGGTGACTCTGGAAACACCATATATTTT.

J is TRBJ1-5 and V is TRBV7-8; 9 bases agree with TRBD1. The CDR3 extends over 16 amino acids. Germline assignment: CDR1 SGHVS and CDR2 FQNEAQ. J lost 0 bases, V lost 4 bases, and 4 bases had no gene match. This chain's CDR3 is CASSWTGDYSNQPQHF. The DNA of the CDR3 is TGTGCCAGCAGCTGGACAGGGGACTATAGCAATCAGCCCCAGCATTTT.

This clonotype was observed at least ten times. The chain employs TRBV20-1 and TRBJ2-7; 11 bases are shared with TRBD2. The CDR3 spans 16 residues. Germline-derived CDR1 and CDR2 are DFQATT and SNEGSKA (reference sequence). With V trimmed by 4 bases and J by 2 bases, 10 bases remained unmatched. The CDR3 protein is CSAKASGGLLTYEQYV. The CDR3 region has the DNA TGCAGTGCTAAGGCTAGCGGGGGGCTCTTAACCTACGAGCAGTACGTC.